This T cell receptor (beta chain) came from a study of beta chain features in type 1 diabetes. The entirety of the isolated RNA underwent reverse transcription, so expressed TCRB transcripts were sequenced. Sequenced by immunoSEQ multiplex PCR; TCRdb stores in-frame clones only, minus some. The top ten hold less than 0.45% of the sample, which has nearly 350,000 clones, 8% seen once. This CDR3 has 13 amino acids. CDR1 is MNHNY, CDR2 SVGAGI, per germline (reference sequence). V gave up 5 bases and J gave up 1 base, with 8 bases separating them. In its sample, this clone was seen a few times. V gene TRBV6-6 combines with J gene TRBJ1-1; D gene unclear. The receptor comes from a woman between 18 and 29 years old in good health. Source material: central memory CD4+ T cells from blood. The CDR3 reads CASSLESNTEAFF. In nucleotides, the CDR3 is TGTGCCAGCAGTCTAGAATCGAACACTGAAGCTTTCTTT.